These T cell receptor beta chains were read from a single sample in a study of control samples from healthy donors and cancer patients. TCRdb's copy holds only in-frame clones and misses some; the assay was immunoSEQ multiplex PCR. This repertoire shows approximately 150,000 clones, 70% to 90% found once; its top ten account for more than 1.5%. Input material: blood. The receptors were gathered from a man aged 18 to 29 in good health. Both conserved end residues are part of each CDR3. A D gene is named only where the DNA matches it firmly. Rows may omit the clone size; those that give it use once, few, many or a size class.

j_call	d_call	v_call	clone_size	cdr3_aa	cdr3_nt
TRBJ2-7	NA	TRBV3-1/TRBV3-2	NA	CASSQEYYGKSYEQYF	TGTGCCAGCAGCCAAGAATATTACGGAAAATCCTACGAGCAGTACTTC
TRBJ1-1	NA	TRBV7-9	once	CASSSGGAERTEAFF	TGTGCCAGCAGCTCTGGGGGGGCGGAGAGGACTGAAGCTTTCTTT
TRBJ1-6	NA	TRBV4-3	NA	CASSQDIGDAPLHF	TGCGCCAGCAGCCAAGATATAGGGGACGCACCCCTCCACTTT
TRBJ2-3	NA	TRBV7-9	NA	CASSDVVGVNLDTQYF	TGTGCCAGCAGCGATGTAGTTGGAGTTAATCTAGATACGCAGTATTTT
TRBJ2-3	NA	TRBV18	NA	CASSPLQGQGDTQYF	TGTGCCAGCTCTCCCTTGCAGGGGCAGGGAGATACGCAGTATTTT
TRBJ2-7	TRBD1	TRBV15	NA	CATSSWEAGTGVYEQYF	TGTGCCACCAGCAGTTGGGAAGCCGGGACAGGGGTGTACGAGCAGTACTTC
TRBJ2-6	NA	TRBV2	NA	CASSLPIWDTGNGSGANVLTF	TGTGCCAGCAGTCTCCCGATTTGGGACACCGGGAATGGGTCTGGGGCCAACGTCCTGACTTTC
TRBJ2-3	NA	TRBV9	NA	CASSPSGQGWADTQYF	TGTGCCAGCAGCCCAAGTGGGCAGGGTTGGGCAGATACGCAGTATTTT
TRBJ1-1	NA	TRBV28	NA	CASRKPGAVEAFF	TGTGCCAGCAGGAAACCAGGGGCTGTTGAAGCTTTCTTT
TRBJ1-3	NA	TRBV7-2	NA	CASSQGLRGNTIYF	TGTGCCAGCAGTCAGGGGTTAAGAGGAAACACCATATATTTT
TRBJ1-2	TRBD1	TRBV13	NA	CASSPGTETNYGYTF	TGTGCCAGCAGCCCCGGGACAGAAACTAACTATGGCTACACCTTC
TRBJ2-5	NA	TRBV6-2/TRBV6-3	NA	CASSYFWDRGETQYF	TGTGCCAGCAGTTACTTTTGGGACCGGGGGGAGACCCAGTACTTC
TRBJ1-5	NA	TRBV19	NA	CASTIRGNQPQHF	TGTGCCAGTACGATCAGGGGCAATCAGCCCCAGCATTTT
TRBJ2-7	TRBD1	TRBV6-2/TRBV6-3	NA	CASSWGTGRTYEQYF	TGTGCCAGCAGTTGGGGGACAGGGAGAACCTACGAGCAGTACTTC
TRBJ2-7	NA	TRBV12-3/TRBV12-4	once	CASSFGSGREQYF	TGTGCCAGCAGTTTTGGTTCAGGGCGCGAGCAGTACTTC
TRBJ1-5	TRBD1	TRBV23-1	few	CASSRDRRGRLCQPQHF	TGCGCCAGCAGCCGGGACAGAAGAGGTCGTCTCTGCCAGCCCCAGCATTTT
TRBJ1-5	NA	TRBV30	NA	CAWQQNSNQPQHF	TGTGCCTGGCAACAGAATAGCAATCAGCCCCAGCATTTT
TRBJ1-5	NA	TRBV5-1	NA	CASSLGPGRDSNQPQHF	TGCGCCAGCAGCTTGGGGCCAGGGAGGGACAGCAATCAGCCCCAGCATTTT
TRBJ1-1	TRBD1	TRBV12-5	NA	CASGLPTGRAFF	TGTGCTAGTGGTTTGCCGACAGGGCGAGCTTTCTTT
TRBJ2-5	NA	TRBV29-1	NA	CSVGGSQGTQYF	TGCAGCGTTGGGGGTTCCCAGGGGACCCAGTACTTC
TRBJ2-6	TRBD1	TRBV7-2	NA	CASRHSGTGGFSGANVLTF	TGTGCCAGCAGGCACTCAGGGACAGGGGGCTTTTCTGGGGCCAACGTCCTGACTTTC
TRBJ1-1	NA	TRBV30	NA	CAWAPQGLAAFF	TGTGCCTGGGCCCCCCAGGGCTTGGCTGCTTTCTTT
TRBJ2-5	NA	TRBV19	NA	CASSPLPARFQETQYF	TGTGCCAGTAGTCCCCTACCCGCCAGGTTCCAAGAGACCCAGTACTTC
TRBJ2-7	NA	TRBV6-2/TRBV6-3	NA	CASSKEHTLGNEQYF	TGTGCCAGCAGTAAAGAGCACACCCTAGGCAACGAGCAGTACTTC
TRBJ2-7	NA	TRBV25-1	NA	CASSATTLGASYEQYF	TGTGCCAGCAGTGCGACCACCCTAGGGGCGTCCTACGAGCAGTACTTC
TRBJ1-5	TRBD1	TRBV28	once	CASSSTGRNQPQHF	TGTGCCAGCAGTTCGACAGGGCGCAATCAGCCCCAGCATTTT
TRBJ2-3	NA	TRBV6-6	NA	CASRDMRGRTDTQYF	TGTGCCAGCAGAGATATGCGGGGGCGCACAGATACGCAGTATTTT
TRBJ1-6	NA	TRBV28	NA	CASSSGAKGALHF	TGTGCCAGCAGTTCAGGGGCCAAGGGGGCCCTCCACTTT
TRBJ2-3	TRBD1	TRBV19	NA	CASSRGTGSPDTQYF	TGTGCCAGTAGCCGCGGGACAGGGAGCCCAGATACGCAGTATTTT
TRBJ2-1	NA	TRBV6-5	NA	CASSYRGSSYNEQFF	TGTGCCAGCAGTTACCGTGGAAGCTCCTACAATGAGCAGTTCTTC
TRBJ2-7	NA	TRBV9	NA	CASSVGTQNYEQYF	TGTGCCAGCAGCGTAGGGACCCAAAACTACGAGCAGTACTTC
TRBJ2-2	NA	TRBV4-3	NA	CASSQSTVTTTGELFF	TGCGCCAGCAGCCAGTCCACCGTGACTACCACCGGGGAGCTGTTTTTT
TRBJ2-3	NA	TRBV4-2	NA	CASSQEVRANGADTQYF	TGTGCCAGCAGCCAAGAGGTTAGGGCCAACGGGGCAGATACGCAGTATTTT